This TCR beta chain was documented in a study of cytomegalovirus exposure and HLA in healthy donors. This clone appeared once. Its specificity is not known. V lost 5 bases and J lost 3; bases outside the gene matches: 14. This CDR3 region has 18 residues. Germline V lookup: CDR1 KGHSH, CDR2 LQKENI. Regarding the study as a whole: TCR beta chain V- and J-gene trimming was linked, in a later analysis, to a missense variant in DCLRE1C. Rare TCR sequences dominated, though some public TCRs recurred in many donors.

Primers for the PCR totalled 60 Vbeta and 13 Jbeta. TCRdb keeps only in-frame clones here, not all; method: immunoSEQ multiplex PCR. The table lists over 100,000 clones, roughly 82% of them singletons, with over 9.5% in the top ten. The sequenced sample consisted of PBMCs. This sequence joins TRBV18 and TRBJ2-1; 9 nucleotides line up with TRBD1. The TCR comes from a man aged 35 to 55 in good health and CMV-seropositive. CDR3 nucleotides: TGTGCCAGCTCAACCGGGACAGGGAGCGGGACACGCTACAATGAGCAGTTCTTC. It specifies CASSTGTGSGTRYNEQFF.